This T cell receptor (beta chain) is drawn from a study of T-cell reconstitution after alpha-beta-depleted transplantation in children. This clonotype has ten or more counts. As it was prepared, the TCRbeta library received unique molecular identifiers. TCRdb re-called the PCR reads through MiXCR, storing one row per CDR3 protein. The sample lists 200,000 to 300,000 distinct CDR3 sequences, more than 10% occurring once. In germline, CDR1 is SQVTM, CDR2 ANQGSEA. V dropped 5 bases and J dropped 2 bases, with 7 bases sitting between them. The CDR3 is 11 amino acids. The source material was PBMCs from the stem cell graft donor, sampled from the stem cell graft. The V call is TRBV29-1, the J call TRBJ2-7, with unresolved D. The sequence derives from a human donor who donated a stem cell graft to a child with acute lymphoblastic leukemia. The CDR3 nucleotides read TGCAGCGTTCTTAAAACCTACGAGCAGTACTTC. Its protein is CSVLKTYEQYF.